The 16 T cell receptor beta chains presented below share a single source sample, sequenced in a study of identical twins. TCRdb recomputed calls from the 5' RACE reads with MiXCR, one row per CDR3 protein. The table lists around 530,000 distinct CDR3 sequences, over 12% of them singletons. A further study also used this sample, focusing on yellow fever vaccine responses in identical twins.

Sequenced material: CD4+ T cells sorted from blood. The receptors shown here come from a woman aged 18 to 35 in good health.

This clonotype was seen a few times. This chain links TRBV24-1 with TRBJ2-1, with D perhaps matching TRBD1 (6 bases). Germline CDR1 and CDR2: KGHDR and SFDVKD. With 3 bases removed from V and 6 bases from J, the gap between germline ends came to 14 bases. The CDR3 contains 15 residues. The CDR3 region has the DNA TGTGCCACCAGTGATCGGACAGTGTCTGGCAATGAGCAGTTCTTC. Protein product: CATSDRTVSGNEQFF.

Comments on this clonotype: The final CDR3 position lacks the conserved phenylalanine or tryptophan, pointing to a likely read error. This chain uses TRBV11-3 with TRBJ2-2; TRBD2 might be the D (6 bases). CDR1 and CDR2 from the germline V gene are SGHNT and YENEEA. V dropped 3 bases and J dropped 7 bases, with 12 bases sitting between them. The CDR3 spans 14 residues. The CDR3 nucleotides are TGTGCCAGCAGCTTCGGGGGATCGGGCGGGGAGCTGTTTTCT. This encodes CASSFGGSGGELFS.

In its sample, this clonotype was seen a few times. The rearrangement uses TRBV7-9 and TRBJ2-1; 9 bases agree with TRBD2. Germline lookup yields CDR1 SEHNR and CDR2 FQNEAQ (reference sequence). With 0 bases clipped from V and 8 bases from J, the junction kept 5 bases outside the gene matches. This CDR3 contains 15 residues. The CDR3, as DNA: TGTGCCAGCAGCTTAGCTAGCGGGAGAGGGTATGAGCAGTTCTTC. Encoded protein: CASSLASGRGYEQFF. The variable domain in full, with the rest retrieved from reference TRBV7-9 and TRBJ2-1, is DTGVSQNPRHKITKRGQNVTFRCDPISEHNRLYWYRQTLGQGPEFLTYFQNEAQLEKSRLLSDRFSAERPKGSFSTLEIQRTEQGDSAMYLCASSLASGRGYEQFFGPGTRLTVL.

V gene TRBV19 combines with J gene TRBJ2-1; D unclear. The germline V gene encodes CDR1 LNHDA and CDR2 SQIVND (reference sequence). V was shortened by 1 base and J by 4 bases, with 8 bases between the two germline ends. This CDR3 spans 14 amino acids. CDR3 bases: TGTGCCAGTAGTATAGGGGCCGGGTACAATGAGCAGTTCTTC. It specifies CASSIGAGYNEQFF.

There are a few counts of this clonotype. J is TRBJ2-3 and V is TRBV5-1, with TRBD1 matching 7 bases. The CDR3 contains 16 residues. Per germline, CDR1 SGHRS and CDR2 YFSETQ. The J segment lost 3 bases and the V segment lost 2 bases, leaving 9 bases of the junction unmatched. The DNA of the CDR3 is TGCGCCAGCAGCTTCGGGACGGGACAGAGGACAGATACGCAGTATTTT. Amino acid sequence: CASSFGTGQRTDTQYF.

This clonotype was seen only a few times. The chain has TRBV2 and TRBJ2-5; maybe TRBD2 (6 bases). There are 14 residues in the CDR3. Germline CDR1 is SNHLY and CDR2 is FYNNEI. Trimming stripped 7 bases from V and 5 bases from J, with 17 bases between. DNA of the CDR3: TGTGCCAGCACTTCAACGGGGGTTAGGGAGACCCAGTACTTC. It encodes CASTSTGVRETQYF.

The V call is TRBV5-5, the J call TRBJ2-3; D is possibly TRBD1 (5 bases). The CDR3 sequence is 14 residues long. V lost 3 bases and J 2 bases, leaving 10 bases between the germline ends. Germline V gene lookup returns CDR1 SGHKS and CDR2 YYEKEE (reference sequence). The CDR3 loop is CASSSTDHTDTQYF. CDR3 nucleotides: TGTGCCAGCAGCTCGACAGACCACACAGATACGCAGTATTTT.

The chain employs TRBV3-1 and TRBJ1-4; D gene uncertain. This CDR3 comprises 16 residues. V was pared by 0 bases and J by 4 bases, with 12 bases between. Per the germline V gene, CDR1 is LGHDT and CDR2 is YNNKEL (reference sequence). The CDR3 coding sequence is TGTGCCAGCAGCCAAGATAGATCTAGGCGTAATGAAAAACTGTTTTTT. Its protein product is CASSQDRSRRNEKLFF.

This chain connects TRBV7-9 to TRBJ1-2; 7 bases align to TRBD1. CDR1 and CDR2 (germline): SEHNR, FQNEAQ (reference sequence). The J segment lost 6 bases and the V segment lost 5 bases, leaving 6 bases of the junction unmatched. This CDR3 region has 13 residues. The CDR3 region has the DNA TGTGCCAGCAGCCTACAGGGGCTTGATGGCTACACCTTC. It codes for CASSLQGLDGYTF.

The gene calls are TRBV14 and TRBJ1-1; D may be TRBD1 (6 bases). Germline CDR1 SGHDN, CDR2 FVKESK. Trimming took 4 bases from V and 4 from J, leaving 13 bases between them. The CDR3 runs 14 residues. As DNA, the CDR3 is TGTGCCAGCAGCCGAGGAGGACAGTCCACTGAAGCTTTCTTT. Amino acids: CASSRGGQSTEAFF.

The chain couples TRBV15 to TRBJ2-5; D gene uncertain. The ends were cut back, 5 bases at V and 1 base at J, with 11 bases in the middle. The germline V gene encodes CDR1 LNHNV and CDR2 YYDKDF (reference sequence). The CDR3 length is 14 residues. The CDR3 DNA is TGTGCCACCAGCGTAATTTCCATCCAAGAGACCCAGTACTTC. Its translation is CATSVISIQETQYF.

The rearrangement joins TRBV5-1 to TRBJ2-1; the D call may be TRBD1 or TRBD2 (7 bases each). The CDR3 contains 15 residues. Trimming left V 3 bases short and J 3 bases short, with 13 bases between. The germline V gene encodes CDR1 SGHRS and CDR2 YFSETQ. Here the CDR3 reads CASSWEGQFYNEQFF. The CDR3 bases are TGCGCCAGCAGCTGGGAGGGACAGTTCTACAATGAGCAGTTCTTC.

This clonotype has more than one count but fewer than ten. This sequence joins TRBV7-7 and TRBJ2-1; D may match TRBD1 or TRBD2 (6 bases each). Deletions cut 2 bases from V and 6 bases from J, with 14 bases between. The length of the CDR3 is 15 residues. CDR1 is SSHAT and CDR2 is FNYEAQ in the germline V gene (reference sequence). The DNA of the CDR3 is TGTGCCAGCAGCTTATCGGGGGCCGCCCCCAATGAGCAGTTCTTC. Protein sequence: CASSLSGAAPNEQFF.

This clonotype was counted only a few times. The chain uses TRBV28 and TRBJ2-1; 8 nucleotides match TRBD2. CDR1 and CDR2 from the germline V gene are MDHEN and SYDVKM. The junction had 9 bases not matched to a gene; V was cut back by 4 bases and J by 7 bases. This CDR3 contains 15 residues. The CDR3 DNA is TGTGCCAGCAGTTCCGGACTAGCAGTTAGGAATGAGCAGTTCTTC. As protein: CASSSGLAVRNEQFF.

This clonotype was observed a handful of times. The chain carries TRBV19 and TRBJ2-1; 11 nucleotides align to TRBD2. J was trimmed by 3 bases and V by 4 bases; bases with no gene match: 5. The CDR3 is 16 residues long. CDR1 LNHDA and CDR2 SQIVND come from the germline V gene (reference sequence). The CDR3 DNA follows: TGTGCCAGTAGTACGACCGGACTAGCGGGCTACAATGAGCAGTTCTTC. This gives the protein CASSTTGLAGYNEQFF.

This clonotype was found many times. The CDR3 is CASTPFQGDFGYTF. In DNA form, the CDR3 reads TGTGCCAGCACCCCTTTTCAGGGGGACTTTGGCTACACCTTC. The genes are TRBV25-1 and TRBJ1-2; 7 nucleotides align to TRBD1. Per germline, CDR1 MGHDK and CDR2 SYGVNS. The CDR3 has 14 residues. The V gene end was trimmed by 7 bases and the J gene end by 7 bases; junction bases not matched to a gene: 12.